A single sample gave rise to the 30 T cell receptor beta chains below, sequenced in a study of cytomegalovirus exposure and HLA in healthy donors. PCR involved 60 Vbeta and 13 Jbeta primers. Measured with immunoSEQ multiplex PCR; TCRdb has only the in-frame clones, and not every one. The sample has fewer than 150,000 clones; approximately 15% are singletons. Material for sequencing was PBMCs. These receptors all come from a young woman in good health and CMV-seronegative.

V usage is TRBV15 and J usage is TRBJ1-4; D gene unclear. The CDR3 runs to 17 residues. The V gene's germline CDR1 is LNHNV and CDR2 YYDKDF (reference sequence). Trimming cost V 1 base and J 6 bases, with 18 bases left between them. CDR3 amino acids: CATSRVPVPAIDEKLFF. The CDR3 DNA sequence: TGTGCCACCAGCAGAGTTCCGGTACCTGCTATAGATGAAAAACTGTTTTTT.

CDR3: CASSWGLQETQYF. CDR3 bases: TGTGCCAGCAGCTGGGGGCTCCAAGAGACCCAGTACTTC. The genes are TRBV7-3 and TRBJ2-5, with a weak D call TRBD1 (6 bases). V lost 4 bases, J lost 1 base, and 7 bases lay in between. This CDR3 comprises 13 residues. Germline CDR1 is SGHTA and CDR2 is FQGTGA.

J is TRBJ1-1 and V is TRBV5-1; TRBD1 matches at 9 bases. The length of the CDR3 is 17 residues. Germline V CDR1 and CDR2: SGHRS, YFSETQ. The V gene end was trimmed by 4 bases and the J gene end by 1 base; junction bases not matched to a gene: 11. The DNA for the CDR3 is TGCGCCAGCAGCCCGACGGGGACAGGGTTAGAGAACACTGAAGCTTTCTTT. Amino acid sequence: CASSPTGTGLENTEAFF.

There are a few counts of this clone. V and J are TRBV6-4 and TRBJ1-5; TRBD1 matches at 8 bases. Germline V gene data show CDR1 as MRHNA and CDR2 as SNTAGT. The CDR3 totals 19 residues. Unmatched junction bases numbered 18, after V lost 8 bases and J lost 0 bases. The DNA of the CDR3 is TGTGCCAGCTCCATGGGCCCGGGACAGGATGCTTATAGCAATCAGCCCCAGCATTTT. Its translation is CASSMGPGQDAYSNQPQHF.

The rearrangement links TRBV6-5 to TRBJ1-2; 8 nucleotides match TRBD1. There are 12 residues in the CDR3. Losses at the gene ends were 6 bases for V and 6 bases for J; bases not matched to a gene: 3. CDR1 and CDR2 from the germline V gene are MNHEY and SVGAGI. The CDR3 spells CASSQTGDGYTF. CDR3 in DNA: TGTGCCAGCAGCCAGACAGGGGATGGCTACACCTTC.

This clone was picked up a small number of times. This chain uses TRBV6-4 with TRBJ2-1; D is perhaps TRBD2 (6 bases). Germline CDR1 and CDR2: MRHNA and SNTAGT. V was pared by 0 bases and J by 0 bases, with 6 bases between. The CDR3 totals 15 residues. The CDR3 spells CASSDSSGSYNEQFF. CDR3 DNA sequence: TGTGCCAGCAGTGACTCTAGCGGCTCCTACAATGAGCAGTTCTTC.

This clone was counted a few times. The chain uses TRBV9 and TRBJ2-1, with a possible D match to TRBD1 (6 bases). CDR3 length: 16 amino acids. Per germline, CDR1 SGDLS and CDR2 YYNGEE. V was trimmed by 3 bases and J by 7 bases, leaving 20 bases between them. In DNA, the CDR3 is TGTGCCAGCAGCGGCCTCTGGCCCAGGGGCGGGAATGAGCAGTTCTTC. This gives the protein CASSGLWPRGGNEQFF.

This clone was detected only a few times. This rearrangement joins TRBV5-1 to TRBJ1-4; D may be TRBD1 (5 bases). The germline V and J ends were trimmed by 5 bases and 1 base, with 9 bases remaining between them. Per the germline V gene, CDR1 is SGHRS and CDR2 is YFSETQ. The CDR3 is 14 amino acids. In DNA form, the CDR3 reads TGCGCCAGCAGAGAAGGGGTAACTAATGAAAAACTGTTTTTT. The encoded protein is CASREGVTNEKLFF.

This clone has only a few counts. CDR3 loop: CASRRGPQATGELFF. DNA of the CDR3: TGCGCCAGCCGGAGGGGCCCGCAAGCCACCGGGGAGCTGTTTTTT. The genes are TRBV5-1 and TRBJ2-2; a weak D match, TRBD2 (6 bases). Germline V lookup: CDR1 SGHRS, CDR2 YFSETQ. The CDR3 covers 15 residues. The V and J ends lost 7 bases and 4 bases respectively, with 17 bases between them. The full variable domain, completed using reference TRBV5-1 and TRBJ2-2, is KAGVTQTPRYLIKTRGQQVTLSCSPISGHRSVSWYQQTPGQGLQFLFEYFSETQRNKGNFPGRFSGRQFSNSRSEMNVSTLELGDSALYLCASRRGPQATGELFFGEGSRLTVL.

A few counts support this clone. The chain has TRBV6-1 and TRBJ1-1; D possibly corresponds to TRBD1 (5 bases). Trimming took off 1 base at V and 0 bases at J, with 15 bases between the two ends. Germline lookup yields CDR1 MNHNS and CDR2 SASEGT. The CDR3 contains 17 residues. The CDR3 loop reads CASSEGIRALLNTEAFF. DNA for the CDR3: TGTGCCAGCAGTGAAGGGATCAGGGCTCTACTGAACACTGAAGCTTTCTTT.

The chain is built from TRBV6-1 and TRBJ2-3; TRBD1 matches at 7 bases. The length of the CDR3 is 14 residues. CDR1 and CDR2 (germline): MNHNS, SASEGT. Losses at the gene ends were 4 bases for V and 0 bases for J; bases not matched to a gene: 1. The CDR3 spells CASSARGSTDTQYF. CDR3 bases: TGTGCCAGCAGTGCCAGGGGGAGCACAGATACGCAGTATTTT.

V usage is TRBV4-2 and J usage is TRBJ2-1, with TRBD1 as a possible D gene (5 bases). CDR3 size: 14 residues. V was trimmed by 1 base and J by 6 bases, leaving 10 bases between them. Germline V lookup: CDR1 LGHNA, CDR2 YNFKEQ. The CDR3 is CASSQGQGFNEQFF. As DNA, the CDR3 is TGTGCCAGCAGCCAAGGGCAGGGTTTCAATGAGCAGTTCTTC.

The chain uses TRBV20-1 and TRBJ2-5; D not certain. Trimming removed 3 bases at V and 2 bases at J, with 4 bases between. Germline assignment: CDR1 DFQATT and CDR2 SNEGSKA (reference sequence). The CDR3 covers 11 residues. Here the CDR3 DNA reads TGCAGTGCTAGCCTTCAAGAGACCCAGTACTTC. Translation: CSASLQETQYF.

Here the CDR3 DNA reads TGCAGCGTCTCTCCGGGGATGAACACTGAAGCTTTCTTT. Its translation is CSVSPGMNTEAFF. V gene TRBV29-1 combines with J gene TRBJ1-1, with D hard to call. The CDR3 extends over 13 amino acids. Trimming removed 6 bases from V and 0 bases from J, with 11 bases in between. Germline V lookup: CDR1 SQVTM, CDR2 ANQGSEA.

This chain links TRBV6-1 with TRBJ1-1, with TRBD1 matching over 12 bases. J lost 5 bases, V lost 1 base, and 8 bases had no gene match. Per the germline V gene, CDR1 is MNHNS and CDR2 is SASEGT. The CDR3 is 17 amino acids. The CDR3 region has the DNA TGTGCCAGCAGTGAAGAGGGGGGACAGGGGGCCGGGACTGAAGCTTTCTTT. Its protein is CASSEEGGQGAGTEAFF.

This chain joins TRBV30 and TRBJ2-1; TRBD2 might be the D (6 bases). Between the trimmed V and J ends, which lost 5 bases and 4 bases, there was a span of 12 bases. This CDR3 is built from 13 residues. The V gene's germline CDR1 is GTSNPN and CDR2 SVGIG (reference sequence). The CDR3 loop is CAWSGVSYNEQFF. DNA for the CDR3: TGTGCCTGGTCGGGAGTCTCGTACAATGAGCAGTTCTTC.

In this sample, this clone turned up a few times. The identical CDR3 is also encoded by other nucleotide sequences in the sample. The rearrangement joins TRBV15 to TRBJ2-7; the D is unclear. The CDR3 loop spans 12 amino acids. V lost 0 bases, J lost 5 bases, and 5 bases lay in between. From germline, CDR1 is LNHNV and CDR2 YYDKDF (reference sequence). The CDR3 sequence is CATSRDEDEQYF. CDR3 nucleotides: TGTGCCACCAGCAGAGACGAGGACGAGCAGTACTTC.

This clone was seen only a few times. This sequence joins TRBV2 and TRBJ2-1, with D possibly TRBD1 on 5 matching bases. Trimming removed 7 bases from V and 0 bases from J, with 16 bases in between. Germline V gene lookup returns CDR1 SNHLY and CDR2 FYNNEI. The CDR3 runs 16 residues. The CDR3 DNA follows: TGTGCCAGCACCGAAGGGGATCTAGGCTCCTACAATGAGCAGTTCTTC. As protein: CASTEGDLGSYNEQFF.

The rearrangement links TRBV5-1 to TRBJ1-1; the D is unclear. Trimming left V 0 bases short and J 1 base short, with 4 bases between. Germline V gives CDR1 SGHRS, CDR2 YFSETQ. The CDR3 has 13 residues. The CDR3, as DNA: TGCGCCAGCAGCTTGGACAGGAACACTGAAGCTTTCTTT. Its protein product is CASSLDRNTEAFF.

This clone was detected only once. The genes are TRBV27 and TRBJ2-5, with 9 bases that match TRBD1. The CDR3 contains 16 residues. Trimming removed 2 bases from V and 4 bases from J; junction bases left unmatched: 8. Germline V gene lookup returns CDR1 MNHEY and CDR2 SMNVEV (reference sequence). CDR3 sequence: CASSLTGTGRGETQYF. The DNA for the CDR3 is TGTGCCAGCAGTTTAACCGGGACAGGGAGAGGAGAGACCCAGTACTTC.

This clone was detected a few times. V is TRBV4-1 and J is TRBJ1-5; 7 nucleotides match TRBD1. The CDR3 sequence is 15 residues long. Trimming cost V 4 bases and J 3 bases; bases outside gene matches: 6. Germline V CDR1 and CDR2: MGHRA, YSYEKL. CDR3 sequence: CASSRPDRDNQPQHF. In DNA, the CDR3 is TGCGCCAGCAGCCGACCTGACAGGGACAATCAGCCCCAGCATTTT.

This clone has a handful of counts. V is TRBV18 and J is TRBJ1-5; a possible D gene is TRBD1 (6 bases). Germline lookup yields CDR1 KGHSH and CDR2 LQKENI. V gave up 4 bases and J gave up 3 bases, with 10 bases separating them. CDR3 length: 14 amino acids. The CDR3 DNA is TGTGCCAGCTCACTATCAGGGGACAATCAGCCCCAGCATTTT. Amino acid sequence: CASSLSGDNQPQHF.

Concerning this clone itself: Other DNA sequences of this sample code for an identical CDR3. The genes are TRBV6-4 and TRBJ2-3; D possibly corresponds to TRBD2 (6 bases). V lost 0 bases to trimming and J lost 1 base, with 8 bases between them. CDR1 and CDR2 from the germline V gene are MRHNA and SNTAGT. The CDR3 extends over 15 amino acids. CDR3 loop: CASSDSGGGTDTQYF. DNA of the CDR3: TGTGCCAGCAGTGACTCGGGGGGAGGCACAGATACGCAGTATTTT.

As DNA, the CDR3 is TGTGCCAGCAGACTTGTTTCTAGCGGGGGAGCAGATACGCAGTATTTT. It specifies CASRLVSSGGADTQYF. The chain is built from TRBV5-6 and TRBJ2-3, with 10 bases fitting TRBD2. This CDR3 has 16 residues. The ends lost 5 bases at V and 4 bases at J; junction bases unmatched: 10. The V gene's germline CDR1 is SGHDT and CDR2 YYEEEE.

This clone has only one observation. This chain connects TRBV14 to TRBJ2-3, with 11 bases identical to TRBD2. CDR1 SGHDN and CDR2 FVKESK come from the germline V gene. This CDR3 is built from 16 residues. V lost 0 bases and J lost 4; bases outside the gene matches: 3. Here the CDR3 DNA reads TGTGCCAGCAGCCAAGAATTGGGACTAGCGGCAGATACGCAGTATTTT. Its translation: CASSQELGLAADTQYF.

The chain has TRBV2 and TRBJ1-1; tentatively, D is TRBD1 (5 bases). Deletions cut 6 bases from V and 11 bases from J, with 16 bases between. The CDR3 loop spans 12 amino acids. CDR1 is SNHLY and CDR2 is FYNNEI in the germline V gene. The CDR3 bases are TGTGCCAGCAGCGAGGGACCGGGAGGGGCTTTCTTT. Translated, it gives CASSEGPGGAFF.

The rearrangement joins TRBV19 to TRBJ2-2, with 10 bases fitting TRBD2. The CDR3 totals 15 residues. V lost 2 bases and J lost 6; bases outside the gene matches: 3. Germline V gene lookup returns CDR1 LNHDA and CDR2 SQIVND (reference sequence). The CDR3: CASSISGGASGELFF. The CDR3 DNA reads as TGTGCCAGTAGTATAAGCGGGGGGGCGTCCGGGGAGCTGTTTTTT.

The chain joins TRBV9 to TRBJ1-5; TRBD1 matches at 9 bases. V was pared by 4 bases and J by 3 bases, with 5 bases of the junction left unmatched. The CDR3 is 15 residues long. In germline, CDR1 is SGDLS, CDR2 YYNGEE. CDR3 DNA sequence: TGTGCCAGCAGCCGGGGACAGGGTAACAATCAGCCCCAGCATTTT. Protein: CASSRGQGNNQPQHF.

V and J are TRBV30 and TRBJ2-7; D is possibly TRBD2 (6 bases). The CDR3 is made up of 14 amino acids. Deletions cut 5 bases from V and 2 bases from J, with 16 bases between. CDR1 is GTSNPN and CDR2 is SVGIG in the germline V gene (reference sequence). The CDR3 nucleotides are TGTGCCTGGGGCGAGGGACTCCCGCCCTACGAGCAGTACTTC. This codes for CAWGEGLPPYEQYF.

J is TRBJ1-1 and V is TRBV29-1; D perhaps matches TRBD1 (6 bases). The ends were cut back, 6 bases at V and 1 base at J, with 12 bases in the middle. CDR3 size: 13 residues. Germline loops: CDR1 SQVTM, CDR2 ANQGSEA. The CDR3 is CSVDGQTNTEAFF. CDR3 bases: TGCAGCGTGGACGGACAGACGAACACTGAAGCTTTCTTT.